This TCR beta chain was identified during a study of blood T cells in healthy people across ages. Notes on this clonotype: One base away lies a much larger clone, so this may be a sequencing read error.

Germline loops: CDR1 MDHEN, CDR2 SYDVKM. CDR3 length: 14 residues. The V gene lost 5 bases and the J gene lost 3 bases, with 14 bases spanning the gap. A second PCR of roughly 7 to 11 cycles used a sample-barcoded 5' primer and a J-beta primer mix. TCRdb analysed the 5' RACE reads with MiXCR anew, one entry per CDR3 protein. The sample comprises roughly 680,000 distinct CDR3 sequences, around 49% of which are singletons, and approximately 32% rests with the top ten. This clonotype originated in a woman aged 60-75 years in good health. Sequencing was carried out using blood. This chain uses TRBV28 with TRBJ2-7; D not resolved. The CDR3 DNA sequence: TGTGCCAGCAGTCCCCCTCAGGCCGTCTACGAGCAGTACTTC. Translation gives CASSPPQAVYEQYF.